Detailed here is one T cell receptor beta chain. Donors in Cohort 3 counted as recovered after two negative PCRs, clearance, or symptom resolution. This table comes from immunoSEQ multiplex PCR, and its TCRdb copy is limited to in-frame clones, with some not included. The data show more than 250,000 clones, with 80% to 90% seen just once and more than 2% held by the top ten. These data are taken from a study of blood T cell repertoires in COVID-19. The CDR3 is made up of 13 amino acids. Trimming removed 0 bases from V and 9 bases from J, with 9 bases in between. CDR1 is LGHDT, CDR2 YNNKEL, per germline (reference sequence).

The clonotype originates from a young man who had recovered from COVID-19. V is TRBV3-1 (or the pseudogene TRBV3-2) and J is TRBJ1-5; no clear D gene. Sequenced: PBMCs or T cells enriched from blood (not recorded which). The CDR3 reads CASSQDLSRPQHF. In DNA, the CDR3 is TGTGCCAGCAGCCAAGATCTGAGTCGGCCCCAGCATTTT.